This TCR beta chain is drawn from a study of blood T cells in healthy people across ages. Then a second PCR, running roughly 7 to 11 cycles, was carried out with a sample-barcoded 5' primer and a J-beta primer mix. TCRdb recomputed calls from the 5' RACE reads with MiXCR, one row per CDR3 protein. Of hundreds of thousands of distinct CDR3 sequences in the sample, 52% were seen once. Worth noting for this clonotype: A much larger clone is a single base away; this may be a read error.

Input material: blood. The origin of this receptor is a woman of 80 years or more in good health.

CDR3 sequence (DNA): TGCAGTGCTAGAGATATGCTAGCGGGAGGGCCATCCAATGAGCAGTACTTC. Translation gives CSARDMLAGGPSNEQYF. The chain has TRBV20-1 and TRBJ2-7, with 12 bases fitting TRBD2. This CDR3 is 17 amino acids long. Looked up from germline, CDR1 is DFQATT and CDR2 is SNEGSKA (reference sequence). Trimming removed 0 bases from V and 7 bases from J; junction bases left unmatched: 13.